A single sample is the source of the 21 T cell receptor beta chains below, sequenced in a study of cytomegalovirus exposure and HLA in healthy donors (TCRdb year 2017). To prepare the library, the immunoSEQ multiplex PCR assay was applied. The multiplex PCR relied on a mix of 60 forward primers for TCR Vbeta segments and 13 reverse primers for TCR Jbeta segments. TCRdb stores this immuneACCESS table with in-frame sequences only. Part of the clones is absent; in the studies checked, under half of the shortfall reflects unresolved V genes, and no reason is known for the rest. The sample yields tens of thousands of clones; 76% were counted once. Roughly 3.5% of the sample comes from the top ten. Material: PBMCs. These receptor sequences come from a man between 18 and 29 years old in good health and CMV-seronegative.

CDR3 protein: CASKGRGADTQYF. The CDR3 DNA is TGTGCCAGTAAGGGCAGGGGCGCAGATACGCAGTATTTT. The gene calls are TRBV19 and TRBJ2-3, with D possibly being TRBD1 (6 bases). The CDR3 totals 13 residues. The V and J ends lost 7 bases and 4 bases respectively, with 12 bases between them. CDR1 is LNHDA, CDR2 SQIVND, per germline (reference sequence).

This chain connects TRBV6-5 to TRBJ1-1, with unresolved D. The V gene's germline CDR1 is MNHEY and CDR2 SVGAGI. The CDR3 extends over 14 amino acids. Trimming removed 5 bases at V and 1 base at J, with 11 bases between. The CDR3 is CASSPEVWNTEAFF. The CDR3 DNA reads as TGTGCCAGCAGTCCGGAGGTATGGAACACTGAAGCTTTCTTT.

This clone appeared a single time. The chain is built from TRBV27 and TRBJ1-1, with no clear D. From germline, CDR1 is MNHEY and CDR2 SMNVEV (reference sequence). V lost 6 bases, J lost 0 bases, and 17 bases lay in between. The CDR3 totals 16 residues. CDR3 nucleotide sequence: TGTGCCAGCAGGAGCTTTGGGTGGGCAATGAACACTGAAGCTTTCTTT. As protein: CASRSFGWAMNTEAFF.

The chain has TRBV4-1 and TRBJ2-4, with 7 bases aligning to TRBD2. This CDR3 has 16 residues. Germline CDR1 and CDR2: MGHRA and YSYEKL. The trim removed 4 bases at V and 4 bases at J, leaving 10 bases unmatched. CDR3 amino acids: CASSPLGGVAKNIQYF. The CDR3 region has the DNA TGCGCCAGCAGCCCCCTGGGGGGGGTAGCTAAAAACATTCAGTACTTC.

CDR3 region: CASSRDTRPVGELFF. The CDR3 nucleotides read TGCGCCAGCAGTAGGGACACCCGGCCGGTCGGGGAGCTGTTTTTT. The chain links TRBV5-1 to TRBJ2-2; maybe TRBD1 (6 bases). V gave up 5 bases and J gave up 7 bases, with 18 bases separating them. Germline CDR1 and CDR2: SGHRS and YFSETQ. CDR3 size: 15 residues. Looking up the rest from reference TRBV5-1 and TRBJ2-2 gives the full variable domain: KAGVTQTPRYLIKTRGQQVTLSCSPISGHRSVSWYQQTPGQGLQFLFEYFSETQRNKGNFPGRFSGRQFSNSRSEMNVSTLELGDSALYLCASSRDTRPVGELFFGEGSRLTVL.

The CDR3 coding sequence is TGCGCCAGCAGCCAAGAGGACAGGACTAGCACAGATACGCAGTATTTT. This sequence encodes CASSQEDRTSTDTQYF. The rearrangement uses TRBV4-1 and TRBJ2-3; 7 bases map to TRBD1. The CDR3 has 16 residues. From germline, CDR1 is MGHRA and CDR2 YSYEKL. Trimming removed 0 bases from V and 0 bases from J; junction bases left unmatched: 3.

The V gene is TRBV5-1, the J gene TRBJ1-1; no clear D. CDR1 and CDR2 from the germline V gene are SGHRS and YFSETQ. V lost 1 base to trimming and J lost 1 base, with 8 bases between them. CDR3 length equals 14 residues. Written as DNA, the CDR3 is TGCGCCAGCAGCTTGATGGGCCAGAACACTGAAGCTTTCTTT. It encodes CASSLMGQNTEAFF. Complete variable domain (other parts from reference TRBV5-1 and TRBJ1-1): KAGVTQTPRYLIKTRGQQVTLSCSPISGHRSVSWYQQTPGQGLQFLFEYFSETQRNKGNFPGRFSGRQFSNSRSEMNVSTLELGDSALYLCASSLMGQNTEAFFGQGTRLTVV.

The table lists this clone with a few counts. The chain carries TRBV27 and TRBJ2-7, with a possible D match to TRBD2 (6 bases). Trimming shortened V by 1 base and J by 5 bases, and 12 bases separated the two germline ends. This CDR3 contains 14 residues. Germline values: CDR1 MNHEY, CDR2 SMNVEV (reference sequence). CDR3 DNA: TGTGCCAGCAGTTTATTGGGGGGAAGAAACGAGCAGTACTTC. This encodes CASSLLGGRNEQYF.

A few counts support this clone. The chain couples TRBV11-3 to TRBJ2-1; D perhaps matches TRBD1 (6 bases). The germline V gene encodes CDR1 SGHNT and CDR2 YENEEA. The CDR3 is 14 amino acids. Trimming shortened V by 5 bases and J by 4 bases, and 12 bases separated the two germline ends. In DNA, the CDR3 is TGTGCCAGCAGCCTTCGAGGGACATACAATGAGCAGTTCTTC. Amino acids: CASSLRGTYNEQFF.

V gene TRBV5-1 combines with J gene TRBJ1-6; 9 positions match TRBD1. This CDR3 spans 15 amino acids. Trimming at V came to 0 bases and at J to 9 bases, leaving 4 bases not matched to a gene. Germline V CDR1 and CDR2: SGHRS, YFSETQ. The CDR3 region has the DNA TGCGCCAGCAGCTTGGAACAGGGGGCAGGTTCACCCCTCCACTTT. It specifies CASSLEQGAGSPLHF.

The chain uses TRBV10-3 and TRBJ1-2; no firm D call. V lost 0 bases and J lost 2, with 7 bases in between. The CDR3 is 14 amino acids. CDR1 and CDR2 (germline): ENHRY, SYGVKD. Here the CDR3 DNA reads TGTGCCATCAGTGAGTCTTACGGGAACTATGGCTACACCTTC. This encodes CAISESYGNYGYTF.

The rearrangement uses TRBV10-2 and TRBJ2-7, with D tentatively TRBD2 (5 bases). From germline, CDR1 is WSHSY and CDR2 SAAADI. This CDR3 is 12 amino acids long. Trimming left V 4 bases short and J 6 bases short, with 10 bases between. CDR3 bases: TGCGCCAGCAGTGCGGGGTCGGGCGAGCAGTACTTC. This gives the protein CASSAGSGEQYF.

This clone has a single count. V gene TRBV9 combines with J gene TRBJ2-2, with a possible D match to TRBD1 (5 bases). The CDR3 sequence is 16 residues long. V shed 0 bases and J shed 4 bases, with 13 bases lying between them. From germline, CDR1 is SGDLS and CDR2 YYNGEE. CDR3 sequence reads: CASSVAFGRATGELFF. The CDR3 DNA is TGTGCCAGCAGCGTAGCTTTCGGCAGGGCCACCGGGGAGCTGTTTTTT.

The rearrangement links TRBV6-6 to TRBJ2-7; 11 nucleotides match TRBD1. Per germline, CDR1 MNHNY and CDR2 SVGAGI (reference sequence). V lost 5 bases, J lost 4 bases, and 7 bases stayed unmatched. The CDR3 spans 15 residues. The CDR3 sequence: CASSEEGTGGYEQYF. CDR3 bases: TGTGCCAGCAGTGAGGAGGGGACAGGGGGATACGAGCAGTACTTC.

The J gene is TRBJ2-4, the V gene TRBV5-1, with 10 bases matching TRBD1. Germline V gene data show CDR1 as SGHRS and CDR2 as YFSETQ. The CDR3 extends over 17 amino acids. Trimming cost V 0 bases and J 2 bases; bases outside gene matches: 5. The chain's CDR3 is CASSLAGTGASKNIQYF. CDR3 DNA sequence: TGCGCCAGCAGCTTGGCCGGGACAGGGGCCTCCAAAAACATTCAGTACTTC.

The genes are TRBV7-2 and TRBJ1-5; 8 bases line up with TRBD1. CDR3 size: 13 residues. J lost 7 bases, V lost 4 bases, and 3 bases had no gene match. Germline-derived CDR1 and CDR2 are SGHTA and FQGNSA. The CDR3 DNA follows: TGTGCCAGCAGCTGGACAGGGAACCAGCCCCAGCATTTT. It yields the protein CASSWTGNQPQHF.

This clone appeared a few times. This chain joins TRBV9 and TRBJ2-5, with 9 bases identical to TRBD1. The V and J ends lost 4 bases and 5 bases, in that order; junction bases with no gene match: 12. Germline V lookup: CDR1 SGDLS, CDR2 YYNGEE. There are 16 residues in the CDR3. The CDR3 protein is CASSPAVGTGQETQYF. CDR3 sequence (DNA): TGTGCCAGCAGCCCCGCGGTAGGGACAGGGCAGGAGACCCAGTACTTC.

The chain links TRBV5-1 to TRBJ1-1, with a tentative D call TRBD1 (5 bases). The V gene's germline CDR1 is SGHRS and CDR2 YFSETQ. The CDR3 loop spans 19 amino acids. Trimming took 0 bases from V and 4 from J, leaving 25 bases between them. The CDR3: CASSLVIARGFNGGTEAFF. CDR3 nucleotide sequence: TGCGCCAGCAGCTTGGTGATCGCGCGGGGGTTTAACGGGGGCACTGAAGCTTTCTTT.

V gene TRBV5-5 combines with J gene TRBJ2-7, with TRBD1 matching over 9 bases. The CDR3 runs 13 residues. Germline CDR1 is SGHKS and CDR2 is YYEKEE (reference sequence). With V trimmed by 3 bases and J by 5 bases, 3 bases remained unmatched. In DNA form, the CDR3 reads TGTGCCAGCAGCTGGACAGGGGATGACGAGCAGTACGTC. Translation: CASSWTGDDEQYV.

This clone has more than one count but fewer than ten. This chain joins TRBV4-1 and TRBJ1-2; D not certain. The V and J ends lost 4 bases and 4 bases respectively, with 13 bases between them. The CDR3 covers 14 residues. Germline V gene lookup returns CDR1 MGHRA and CDR2 YSYEKL. The DNA for the CDR3 is TGCGCCAGCAGCCCTTCGACGGACTCCTATGGCTACACCTTC. It yields the protein CASSPSTDSYGYTF.

The chain joins TRBV5-6 to TRBJ2-4, with 7 bases identical to TRBD1. This CDR3 has 16 amino acids. In germline, CDR1 is SGHDT, CDR2 YYEEEE. V dropped 4 bases and J dropped 0; count of bases not matched to a gene: 7. CDR3 sequence: CASSPRGRLAKNIQYF. The CDR3 nucleotides read TGTGCCAGCAGCCCTAGGGGGCGGCTAGCCAAAAACATTCAGTACTTC.